This T cell receptor beta chain comes out of a study of T cells in Graves' hyperthyroidism and ophthalmopathy. Points from the study as a whole: In the blood, most expanded thyroid clonotypes above 0.001 appeared as well.

This clonotype was found many times. What it binds is unknown. V was cut by 5 bases and J by 4 bases, with 8 bases left in between. From germline, CDR1 is SNHLY and CDR2 FYNNEI. This CDR3 spans 12 amino acids. Amplified regions were TCR beta CDR3 sequences from RNA transcripts. The HTBI primer set drove a first-round RT-PCR of the TCR CDR3. Via MiXCR, TCRdb re-called the multiplex PCR reads, giving one row per CDR3 protein. The repertoire includes 700,000 to 850,000 distinct CDR3 sequences, under 45% of them detected once, and around 32% sits in the top ten. The sequenced sample consisted of blood. The receptor comes from a woman in her forties with Graves' hyperthyroidism. V and J are TRBV2 and TRBJ1-1; the D is unclear. CDR3 nucleotides: TGTGCCAGCAGTCCGGATGGCACTGAAGCTTTCTTT. Translating gives CASSPDGTEAFF.